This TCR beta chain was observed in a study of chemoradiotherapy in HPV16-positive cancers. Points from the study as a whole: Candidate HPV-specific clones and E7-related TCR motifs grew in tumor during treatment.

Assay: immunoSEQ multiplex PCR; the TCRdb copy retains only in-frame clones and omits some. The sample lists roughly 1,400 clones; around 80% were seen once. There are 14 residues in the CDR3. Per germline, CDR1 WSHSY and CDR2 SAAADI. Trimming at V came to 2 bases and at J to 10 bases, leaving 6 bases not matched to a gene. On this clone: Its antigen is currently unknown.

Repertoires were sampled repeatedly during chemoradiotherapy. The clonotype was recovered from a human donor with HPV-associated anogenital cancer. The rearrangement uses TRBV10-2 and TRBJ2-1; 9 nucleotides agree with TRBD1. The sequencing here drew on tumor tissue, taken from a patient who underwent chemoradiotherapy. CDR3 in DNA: TGCGCCAGCAGTGAGGGGGGGACAGGGTTGGAGCAGTTCTTC. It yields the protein CASSEGGTGLEQFF.